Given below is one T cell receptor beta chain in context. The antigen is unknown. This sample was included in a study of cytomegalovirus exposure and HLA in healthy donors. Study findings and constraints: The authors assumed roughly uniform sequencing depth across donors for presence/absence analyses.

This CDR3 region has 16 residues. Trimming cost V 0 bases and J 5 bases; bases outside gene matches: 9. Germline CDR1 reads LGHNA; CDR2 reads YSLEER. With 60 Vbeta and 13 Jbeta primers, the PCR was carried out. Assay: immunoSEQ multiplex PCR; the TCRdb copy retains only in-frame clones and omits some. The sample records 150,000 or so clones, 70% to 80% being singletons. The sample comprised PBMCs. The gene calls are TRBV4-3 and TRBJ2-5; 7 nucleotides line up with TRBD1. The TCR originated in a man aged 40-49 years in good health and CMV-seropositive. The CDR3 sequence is CASSQDLGQGVETQYF. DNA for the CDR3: TGCGCCAGCAGCCAAGATTTGGGGCAGGGGGTGGAGACCCAGTACTTC.